This passage covers 5 T cell receptor beta chains from one sample sequenced in a study of post-analysis software for immune sequencing data. Notes on the study in general: TRBV segments more frequent in patients than in controls numbered about 5 and included TRBV5-6, TRBV5-1 and TRBV20-1.

These receptors are not linked to any known antigen. The library was made from cDNA and included unique molecular identifiers. MiXCR, run by TCRdb on the PCR reads, gives a single entry per CDR3 protein. The repertoire holds 650,000 to 850,000 distinct CDR3 sequences, with roughly 50% as singletons. Material: blood. The source is a girl aged 10 to 17 with multiple sclerosis.

The chain couples TRBV12-3 or TRBV12-4 to TRBJ1-4, with D maybe TRBD1 (6 bases). V lost 5 bases to trimming and J lost 2 bases, with 12 bases between them. The CDR3 contains 15 residues. The CDR3 loop is CASSRRGGTNEKLFF. The CDR3 region has the DNA TGTGCCAGCAGTAGACGCGGGGGCACTAATGAAAAACTGTTTTTT.

This clonotype appeared a few times. The chain joins TRBV11-2 to TRBJ2-3; D is ambiguous. V was shortened by 2 bases and J by 3 bases, with 9 bases between the two germline ends. The germline V gene encodes CDR1 SGHAT and CDR2 FQNNGV. This CDR3 comprises 14 residues. The CDR3 sequence: CASSLSLPTDTQYF. Here the CDR3 DNA reads TGTGCCAGCAGCTTATCTTTACCTACAGATACGCAGTATTTT.

The chain has TRBV12-3 or TRBV12-4 and TRBJ2-5, with TRBD1 as a possible D gene (5 bases). The CDR3 is 15 residues long. The ends were cut back, 3 bases at V and 1 base at J, with 12 bases in the middle. CDR3 nucleotides: TGTGCCAGCAGTTTGAGGTCGCAGGGCCAAGAGACCCAGTACTTC. Its translation: CASSLRSQGQETQYF.

V and J are TRBV9 and TRBJ2-1; D may be TRBD1 (6 bases). The CDR3 has 15 amino acids. Trimming shortened V by 0 bases and J by 4 bases, and 11 bases separated the two germline ends. Per the germline V gene, CDR1 is SGDLS and CDR2 is YYNGEE. The DNA for the CDR3 is TGTGCCAGCAGCGTAGGGGGCAGGGGTTACAATGAGCAGTTCTTC. Protein sequence: CASSVGGRGYNEQFF.

The V and J genes are TRBV5-1 and TRBJ2-7, with 8 bases aligning to TRBD1. With 2 bases clipped from V and 2 bases from J, the junction kept 6 bases outside the gene matches. CDR1 is SGHRS, CDR2 YFSETQ, per germline. The CDR3 consists of 15 residues. CDR3 sequence: CASSFSGQGPYEQYF. In DNA form, the CDR3 reads TGCGCCAGCAGCTTCTCAGGACAGGGACCCTACGAGCAGTACTTC.